The 27 T cell receptor beta chains below were found in one sample sequenced in a study of vaccination effects on CD4 cells after COVID-19. Profiling relied on immunoSEQ multiplex PCR, and the TCRdb table lists in-frame clones only, not all of them. The table has over 45,000 clones, roughly 70% seen once. Using viral peptide pools, the ViraFEST assay grew out antigen-specific CD4+ T cells prior to sequencing. Following culture for around 10 days, CD4+ T cells were isolated. Neither prior SARS-CoV-2 infection nor positive nucleocapsid antibodies were present in the vaccine recipients. The antigens for these receptors are not known. Material: CD4+ T cells from PBMCs cultured with SARS-CoV-2 spike peptides, obtained before COVID-19 vaccination. Receptor source: a human donor who received a COVID-19 vaccine.

The CDR3 protein is CAWSVSAGRTPLHF. The CDR3 DNA follows: TGTGCCTGGAGTGTTTCCGCAGGGAGGACACCCCTCCACTTT. The chain recombines TRBV30 with TRBJ1-6, with D maybe TRBD1 (5 bases). The CDR3 consists of 14 residues. Deletions cut 0 bases from V and 11 bases from J, with 14 bases between. CDR1 and CDR2 (germline): GTSNPN, SVGIG (reference sequence).

V usage is TRBV28 and J usage is TRBJ2-1, with D unresolved. Germline V gene lookup returns CDR1 MDHEN and CDR2 SYDVKM. The CDR3 is made up of 11 amino acids. Trimming removed 5 bases at V and 9 bases at J, with 8 bases between. As DNA, the CDR3 is TGTGCCAGCAGTCCTAGGTTTGAGCAGTTCTTC. Its translation is CASSPRFEQFF.

This sequence joins TRBV7-5 and TRBJ2-7; TRBD2, as called in the table, went unchecked against the DNA. TRBV7-5 represents a pseudogene. This CDR3 spans 15 amino acids. The CDR3: CARSPAGGNSYEQYF. CDR3 sequence (DNA): TGTGCCAGAAGCCCTGCGGGGGGGAACTCCTACGAGCAGTACTTC.

V gene TRBV24-1 combines with J gene TRBJ2-1; the match to TRBD2 covers 7 bases. CDR3 length: 18 amino acids. Germline V gene lookup returns CDR1 KGHDR and CDR2 SFDVKD. V lost 5 bases to trimming and J lost 0 bases; unmatched junction nucleotides: 12. DNA of the CDR3: TGTGCCACCAGTGGTGTTGCCCAGCGGGGATCCTCCTACAATGAGCAGTTCTTC. Translation gives CATSGVAQRGSSYNEQFF.

The genes are TRBV30 and TRBJ1-3, with no clear D. The CDR3 runs to 13 residues. Deletions cut 4 bases from V and 0 bases from J, with 7 bases between. Germline loops: CDR1 GTSNPN, CDR2 SVGIG (reference sequence). CDR3 DNA: TGTGCCTGGACCCGTGACTCTGGAAACACCATATATTTT. It yields the protein CAWTRDSGNTIYF.

The genes are TRBV27 and TRBJ2-7; 13 positions agree with TRBD2. Unmatched junction bases numbered 5, after V lost 3 bases and J lost 6 bases. Germline CDR1 reads MNHEY; CDR2 reads SMNVEV (reference sequence). The CDR3 is 15 residues long. CDR3 sequence reads: CASSFRTSGGGEQYF. The CDR3, as DNA: TGTGCCAGCAGTTTCCGGACTAGCGGGGGAGGCGAGCAGTACTTC.

CDR3 in amino acids: CASSPTGSDYGYTF. The CDR3 nucleotides read TGTGCCAGCAGCCCCACCGGCAGCGACTATGGCTACACCTTC. The V and J genes are TRBV7-9 and TRBJ1-2; D gene unclear. CDR3 length equals 14 residues. V gave up 5 bases and J gave up 3 bases, with 13 bases separating them. Per germline, CDR1 SEHNR and CDR2 FQNEAQ (reference sequence).

The CDR3: CASSSGGMETQYF. CDR3 nucleotides: TGTGCCAGCAGCTCGGGCGGGATGGAGACCCAGTACTTC. J is TRBJ2-5 and V is TRBV5-4; TRBD2 might be the D (6 bases). The CDR3 is 13 residues long. V lost 3 bases and J 5 bases, leaving 11 bases between the germline ends. The germline CDR1 and CDR2 sequences are SGHNT and YYREEE (reference sequence).

In this sample, this clone turned up once. The chain couples TRBV11-1 to TRBJ2-1, with D perhaps given as TRBD1 or TRBD2 (6 bases each). V dropped 7 bases and J dropped 7 bases, with 14 bases sitting between them. The CDR3 is 13 residues long. Germline CDR1 SGHAT, CDR2 FQDESV (reference sequence). The CDR3 is CASTKEGGNEQFF. Here the CDR3 DNA reads TGTGCCAGCACCAAGGAAGGGGGGAATGAGCAGTTCTTC.

The chain carries TRBV3-1 (or the pseudogene TRBV3-2) and TRBJ2-7; no definite D call. Germline V gene lookup returns CDR1 LGHDT and CDR2 YNNKEL (reference sequence). V gave up 0 bases and J gave up 2 bases, with 5 bases separating them. CDR3 size: 13 residues. CDR3 sequence: CASSQEAAYEQYF. In nucleotides, the CDR3 is TGTGCCAGCAGCCAAGAGGCCGCCTACGAGCAGTACTTC.

The chain uses TRBV12-3 or TRBV12-4 and TRBJ2-5; 13 bases line up with TRBD2. The CDR3 loop spans 12 amino acids. J lost 11 bases, V lost 5 bases, and 2 bases had no gene match. The CDR3 protein is CASSPLAGGQYF. The CDR3 DNA sequence: TGTGCCAGCAGTCCACTAGCGGGGGGGCAGTACTTC.

The chain recombines TRBV7-9 with TRBJ1-3; 7 nucleotides agree with TRBD1. Trimming cost V 8 bases and J 0 bases; bases outside gene matches: 7. Germline CDR1 SEHNR, CDR2 FQNEAQ (reference sequence). The CDR3 is made up of 15 amino acids. The CDR3: CASVRDRSSGNTIYF. The DNA of the CDR3 is TGTGCCAGCGTCCGGGACAGATCCTCTGGAAACACCATATATTTT.

This clone was picked up a small number of times. The J gene is TRBJ2-7, the V gene TRBV11-1; D remains ambiguous. Trimming removed 2 bases from V and 3 bases from J, with 11 bases in between. Germline loops: CDR1 SGHAT, CDR2 FQDESV (reference sequence). This CDR3 region has 14 residues. DNA of the CDR3: TGTGCCAGCAGCTTATTTGGGTTTGGCTACGAGCAGTACTTC. It yields the protein CASSLFGFGYEQYF.

The table lists this clone with a count of one. The rearrangement joins TRBV28 to TRBJ2-1; tentative D call: TRBD2 (5 bases). Germline V gives CDR1 MDHEN, CDR2 SYDVKM. This CDR3 region has 14 residues. Trimming took 6 bases from V and 1 from J, leaving 10 bases between them. The CDR3 DNA reads as TGTGCCAGCAGCCGCCCGGGGTCCTACAATGAGCAGTTCTTC. Translated, it gives CASSRPGSYNEQFF. Together with reference TRBV28 and TRBJ2-1, the CDR3 gives the full variable domain: DVKVTQSSRYLVKRTGEKVFLECVQDMDHENMFWYRQDPGLGLRLIYFSYDVKMKEKGDIPEGYSVSREKKERFSLILESASTNQTSMYLCASSRPGSYNEQFFGPGTRLTVL.

This clone showed up just a few times. This chain connects TRBV9 to TRBJ1-3; no definite D call. Germline V CDR1 and CDR2: SGDLS, YYNGEE. V was pared by 3 bases and J by 0 bases, with 7 bases between. This CDR3 comprises 14 residues. The CDR3 nucleotides are TGTGCCAGCAGCGGACGAAGCTCTGGAAACACCATATATTTT. As protein: CASSGRSSGNTIYF.

J is TRBJ2-3 and V is TRBV23-1, with 16 bases identical to TRBD2. TRBV23-1 is an ORF; its function is uncertain. The CDR3 runs to 20 residues. The V gene end was trimmed by 2 bases and the J gene end by 0 bases; junction bases not matched to a gene: 8. CDR3 DNA sequence: TGCGCCAGCAGTCAAAGCGGGACTAGCGGGAGGGTCCTTAGCACAGATACGCAGTATTTT. It is translated as CASSQSGTSGRVLSTDTQYF.

This clone showed up just a few times. J is TRBJ1-2 and V is TRBV11-2; D may be TRBD1 (6 bases). The CDR3 loop spans 14 amino acids. Per germline, CDR1 SGHAT and CDR2 FQNNGV. V shed 5 bases and J shed 4 bases, with 14 bases lying between them. Written as DNA, the CDR3 is TGTGCCAGCAGCCCTTGGACAGACTCCTATGGCTACACCTTC. Residues: CASSPWTDSYGYTF.

With regard to this clone: Other DNA sequences from this sample encode an identical CDR3 as well. This chain connects TRBV5-1 to TRBJ1-1, with D possibly TRBD1 on 6 matching bases. The CDR3 extends over 13 amino acids. Deletions cut 0 bases from V and 5 bases from J, with 8 bases between. Germline CDR1 and CDR2: SGHRS and YFSETQ. The CDR3, as DNA: TGCGCCAGCAGCTTGGAAGGGGGGACTGAAGCTTTCTTT. Residues: CASSLEGGTEAFF.

The gene calls are TRBV18 and TRBJ1-3; D is unresolved. The CDR3 contains 16 residues. Germline V gene data show CDR1 as KGHSH and CDR2 as LQKENI. The germline V and J ends were trimmed by 4 bases and 0 bases, with 13 bases remaining between them. The CDR3 here is CASSHSPPLSGNTIYF. The CDR3 DNA sequence: TGTGCCAGCTCACACTCCCCCCCCCTCTCTGGAAACACCATATATTTT.

CDR3 nucleotides: TGTGCCACCAGTGATTCGTTTGGGGACTCCTACAATGAGCAGTTCTTC. Residues: CATSDSFGDSYNEQFF. The rearrangement links TRBV24-1 to TRBJ2-1; D unresolved. Trimming pared 2 bases from V and 0 bases from J, leaving 10 bases between. The length of the CDR3 is 16 residues. In germline, CDR1 is KGHDR, CDR2 SFDVKD.

The V call is TRBV15, the J call TRBJ2-5; 10 nucleotides agree with TRBD2. V shed 5 bases, J shed 5 bases, and the junction held 17 bases outside the gene matches. Per the germline V gene, CDR1 is LNHNV and CDR2 is YYDKDF (reference sequence). The length of the CDR3 is 18 residues. The CDR3 DNA reads TGTGCCACCAGCTCAACCCCCGGGGCTAGCGGGAGTGGGGAGACCCAGTACTTC. As protein: CATSSTPGASGSGETQYF.

Only a few counts were recorded for this clone. The V gene is TRBV6-6, the J gene TRBJ2-7; 12 positions agree with TRBD2. Germline trimming cut 5 bases from V and 5 bases from J; bases unmatched to any gene: 13. Germline CDR1 reads MNHNY; CDR2 reads SVGAGI (reference sequence). The CDR3 length is 17 residues. The CDR3 bases are TGTGCCAGCAGTCGACTAGCGGGGGAAGGTGGATCTCACGAGCAGTACTTC. Translated, it gives CASSRLAGEGGSHEQYF.

The chain couples TRBV5-6 to TRBJ2-7, with TRBD2 matching over 13 bases. V lost 5 bases to trimming and J lost 7 bases; unmatched junction nucleotides: 12. CDR3 length equals 16 residues. Germline-derived CDR1 and CDR2 are SGHDT and YYEEEE. The CDR3 DNA follows: TGTGCCAGCAGGAAGACTAGCGGGGGGTTCTCTTGGGAGCAGTACTTC. Protein product: CASRKTSGGFSWEQYF. Full variable domain (outside the CDR3, taken from reference TRBV5-6 and TRBJ2-7): DAGVTQSPTHLIKTRGQQVTLRCSPKSGHDTVSWYQQALGQGPQFIFQYYEEEERQRGNFPDRFSGHQFPNYSSELNVNALLLGDSALYLCASRKTSGGFSWEQYFGPGTRLTVT.

This sequence joins TRBV12-2 and TRBJ1-4. TRBV12-2 constitutes a pseudogene. The CDR3 spans 13 residues. The CDR3 protein is CATSLEPNEKLFF. The CDR3 DNA reads as TGTGCAACGTCCCTAGAGCCTAATGAAAAACTGTTTTTT.

The V call is TRBV5-6, the J call TRBJ1-2; a weak D match, TRBD1 (5 bases). V lost 5 bases to trimming and J lost 2 bases, with 10 bases between them. CDR3 size: 13 residues. From germline, CDR1 is SGHDT and CDR2 YYEEEE. CDR3 in DNA: TGTGCCAGCAGTTCAGGGTACAACTATGGCTACACCTTC. This codes for CASSSGYNYGYTF.

The chain is built from TRBV7-3 and TRBJ1-2; 9 bases fit TRBD1. Germline V gene data show CDR1 as SGHTA and CDR2 as FQGTGA. The V and J ends lost 5 bases and 8 bases, in that order; junction bases with no gene match: 6. CDR3 length: 13 residues. CDR3: CASSPGTGIGYTF. As DNA, the CDR3 is TGTGCCAGCAGCCCCGGGACAGGGATCGGCTACACCTTC.

The V call is TRBV13, the J call TRBJ2-1, with 10 bases lining up with TRBD2. Looked up from germline, CDR1 is PRHDT and CDR2 is FYEKMQ (reference sequence). The CDR3 spans 16 residues. V shed 2 bases and J 7 bases; nucleotides not matched to a gene: 8. The DNA for the CDR3 is TGTGCCAGCAGCTTACAAAGGGCGACTAGCGGGAATGAGCAGTTCTTC. Its protein product is CASSLQRATSGNEQFF.